The 27 T cell receptor beta chains below all came from one sample that was sequenced in a study of blood T cell repertoires in COVID-19. Generated by immunoSEQ multiplex PCR, the TCRdb table keeps only in-frame clones and is missing some. Of approximately 250,000 clones in the sample, approximately 86% were seen once. Material for sequencing was PBMCs or T cells enriched from blood (not recorded which). These receptors originate from a woman under 40 who had recovered from COVID-19.

CDR3 amino acids: CASSLGVPGDSGNTIYF. The CDR3 DNA is TGTGCCAGCAGCTTAGGGGTCCCGGGGGACTCTGGAAACACCATATATTTT. The rearrangement uses TRBV7-9 and TRBJ1-3, with a tentative D call TRBD1 (5 bases). CDR3 length equals 17 residues. Trimming pared 1 base from V and 0 bases from J, leaving 13 bases between. Germline CDR1 is SEHNR and CDR2 is FQNEAQ (reference sequence).

CDR3 residues: CAWSVAAGGSEQFF. The CDR3 nucleotides read TGTGCCTGGAGTGTAGCGGCGGGAGGGAGTGAGCAGTTCTTC. The chain carries TRBV30 and TRBJ2-1; TRBD2 agrees at 9 bases. The length of the CDR3 is 14 residues. V trimming: 0 bases; J trimming: 9 bases; junction bases outside the gene matches: 6. The germline V gene encodes CDR1 GTSNPN and CDR2 SVGIG (reference sequence).

The chain couples TRBV28 to TRBJ2-6, with D hard to call. The CDR3 covers 13 residues. V was shortened by 4 bases and J by 3 bases, with 4 bases between the two germline ends. CDR1 is MDHEN, CDR2 SYDVKM, per germline. The CDR3 loop is CASSSIGANVLTF. CDR3 DNA: TGTGCCAGCAGTTCCATTGGGGCCAACGTCCTGACTTTC.

The chain uses TRBV27 and TRBJ2-1; D remains unclear. CDR3 length: 14 amino acids. V gave up 6 bases and J gave up 1 base, with 10 bases separating them. Germline loops: CDR1 MNHEY, CDR2 SMNVEV (reference sequence). CDR3 coding DNA: TGTGCCAGCAGCCCAATGCGGTCCTACAATGAGCAGTTCTTC. The encoded protein is CASSPMRSYNEQFF.

This chain joins TRBV3-1 (or the pseudogene TRBV3-2) and TRBJ2-7; 9 nucleotides line up with TRBD2. The V segment lost 4 bases and the J segment 2 bases; nucleotides outside the gene matches: 12. This CDR3 region has 17 residues. Per the germline V gene, CDR1 is LGHDT and CDR2 is YNNKEL (reference sequence). CDR3 in amino acids: CASSRGLARLGPYEQYF. The DNA for the CDR3 is TGTGCCAGCAGCCGAGGACTAGCGAGACTTGGGCCCTACGAGCAGTACTTC.

The J gene is TRBJ1-1, the V gene TRBV11-3; D is possibly TRBD1 (5 bases). The CDR3 loop spans 16 amino acids. Per germline, CDR1 SGHNT and CDR2 YENEEA. V was cut by 4 bases and J by 0 bases, with 15 bases left in between. Here the CDR3 DNA reads TGTGCCAGCAGCTCAGAAAATTCAGGGCTGAACACTGAAGCTTTCTTT. It encodes CASSSENSGLNTEAFF. The variable domain in full, with the rest retrieved from reference TRBV11-3 and TRBJ1-1, is EAGVVQSPRYKIIEKKQPVAFWCNPISGHNTLYWYLQNLGQGPELLIRYENEEAVDDSQLPKDRFSAERLKGVDSTLKIQPAELGDSAVYLCASSSENSGLNTEAFFGQGTRLTVV.

A few counts support this clone. This chain links TRBV5-6 with TRBJ2-2, with 8 bases aligning to TRBD1. The CDR3 length is 18 residues. V shed 4 bases and J 1 base; nucleotides not matched to a gene: 12. Germline values: CDR1 SGHDT, CDR2 YYEEEE. The CDR3 sequence is CASSRDRGHPLNTGELFF. The CDR3 DNA sequence: TGTGCCAGCAGCCGAGACAGGGGCCACCCTCTGAACACCGGGGAGCTGTTTTTT.

The chain employs TRBV5-1 and TRBJ1-1, with D possibly TRBD1 on 6 matching bases. Germline loops: CDR1 SGHRS, CDR2 YFSETQ. The CDR3 consists of 12 residues. V shed 2 bases and J shed 10 bases, with 12 bases lying between them. CDR3 amino acids: CASSLPGDRAFF. The CDR3 nucleotides are TGCGCCAGCAGCTTACCAGGGGATCGAGCTTTCTTT.

This chain joins TRBV11-2 and TRBJ1-3, with no clear D. The CDR3 has 14 residues. V lost 5 bases and J lost 7, with 15 bases in between. Germline values: CDR1 SGHAT, CDR2 FQNNGV. CDR3 residues: CASSLRAGGNTIYF. CDR3 DNA: TGTGCCAGCAGCCTGAGGGCCGGTGGGAACACCATATATTTT.

The chain recombines TRBV7-3 with TRBJ2-7; TRBD2 might be the D (6 bases). This CDR3 spans 16 amino acids. CDR1 SGHTA and CDR2 FQGTGA come from the germline V gene. Trimming cost V 1 base and J 0 bases, with 13 bases left between them. The CDR3 DNA follows: TGTGCCAGCAGCTTAAATTTCGGGACTGGCTCCTACGAGCAGTACTTC. Protein: CASSLNFGTGSYEQYF.

CDR3 coding DNA: TGTGCCAGCAGCACTAATGGGAGGGGGTCCAATGAGCAGTTCTTC. The encoded protein is CASSTNGRGSNEQFF. This chain connects TRBV9 to TRBJ2-1; possible D gene TRBD2, 7 bases. Trimming left V 4 bases short and J 6 bases short, with 17 bases between. This CDR3 region has 15 residues. Germline V gene lookup returns CDR1 SGDLS and CDR2 YYNGEE.

The rearrangement joins TRBV5-1 to TRBJ2-7; 9 nucleotides match TRBD2. Germline trimming cut 0 bases from V and 3 bases from J; bases unmatched to any gene: 4. CDR3 size: 15 residues. CDR1 is SGHRS and CDR2 is YFSETQ in the germline V gene. CDR3 loop: CASSLVAGELYEQYF. CDR3 coding DNA: TGCGCCAGCAGCTTGGTAGCGGGAGAGCTCTACGAGCAGTACTTC.

The chain joins TRBV25-1 to TRBJ2-3, with D possibly TRBD2 on 5 matching bases. The CDR3 length is 16 residues. Germline V lookup: CDR1 MGHDK, CDR2 SYGVNS. V was pared by 9 bases and J by 0 bases, with 19 bases between. The CDR3 loop reads CARTPFYGVSTDTQYF. The CDR3 region has the DNA TGTGCCAGGACTCCGTTTTACGGGGTCAGCACAGATACGCAGTATTTT.

The chain is built from TRBV18 and TRBJ1-1; D remains ambiguous. In germline, CDR1 is KGHSH, CDR2 LQKENI. V shed 0 bases and J shed 0 bases, with 8 bases lying between them. The CDR3 is 15 amino acids. CDR3 sequence (DNA): TGTGCCAGCTCACCACCTAACAACGTGAACACTGAAGCTTTCTTT. It yields the protein CASSPPNNVNTEAFF.

The V call is TRBV6-5, the J call TRBJ1-4, with D possibly TRBD1 on 5 matching bases. Germline CDR1 and CDR2: MNHEY and SVGAGI. This CDR3 spans 14 amino acids. V lost 2 bases and J 7 bases, leaving 11 bases between the germline ends. CDR3 protein: CASSYGGEGEKLFF. The CDR3 nucleotides read TGTGCCAGCAGTTACGGAGGGGAGGGTGAAAAACTGTTTTTT.

The V and J genes are TRBV4-1 and TRBJ2-7, with D possibly matching TRBD2 (5 bases). CDR3 length: 17 residues. CDR1 and CDR2 from the germline V gene are MGHRA and YSYEKL. Trimming left V 0 bases short and J 2 bases short, with 17 bases between. In DNA form, the CDR3 reads TGCGCCAGCAGCCAAGACTTCCCCCGCGGGCCCACCTACGAGCAGTACTTC. Protein: CASSQDFPRGPTYEQYF.

The CDR3 here is CASSLGTGLNSPLHF. The CDR3, as DNA: TGTGCCAGCAGCTTAGGGACAGGGCTTAATTCACCCCTCCACTTT. The chain carries TRBV7-9 and TRBJ1-6, with TRBD1 identical over 8 bases. V gave up 1 base and J gave up 6 bases; unmatched junction bases: 2. This CDR3 is 15 amino acids long. Germline loops: CDR1 SEHNR, CDR2 FQNEAQ (reference sequence).

The chain couples TRBV27 to TRBJ1-2; D ambiguous. CDR3 length: 14 residues. Per the germline V gene, CDR1 is MNHEY and CDR2 is SMNVEV (reference sequence). V gave up 6 bases and J gave up 8 bases, with 19 bases separating them. The chain's CDR3 is CASRPWTPTGGYTF. The DNA of the CDR3 is TGTGCCAGCAGGCCATGGACGCCCACGGGAGGCTACACCTTC.

This chain connects TRBV7-2 to TRBJ2-7; possible D gene TRBD1, 6 bases. The CDR3 has 14 residues. Trimming stripped 5 bases from V and 1 base from J, with 12 bases between. CDR1 and CDR2 (germline): SGHTA, FQGNSA. CDR3 in DNA: TGTGCCAGCAGCCCGACCGACAGGTCCTACGAGCAGTACTTC. Translation gives CASSPTDRSYEQYF. Full variable domain (outside the CDR3, taken from reference TRBV7-2 and TRBJ2-7): GAGVSQSPSNKVTEKGKDVELRCDPISGHTALYWYRQSLGQGLEFLIYFQGNSAPDKSGLPSDRFSAERTGGSVSTLTIQRTQQEDSAVYLCASSPTDRSYEQYFGPGTRLTVT.

This chain uses TRBV24-1 with TRBJ1-5; TRBD1 matches 9 bases. The V and J ends lost 4 bases and 7 bases, in that order; junction bases with no gene match: 7. In germline, CDR1 is KGHDR, CDR2 SFDVKD. This CDR3 spans 15 amino acids. The chain's CDR3 is CATSDPGQGVQPQHF. CDR3 coding DNA: TGTGCCACCAGTGACCCGGGACAGGGTGTACAGCCCCAGCATTTT.

The chain combines TRBV9 with TRBJ2-7; a possible D gene is TRBD1 (5 bases). Germline V gives CDR1 SGDLS, CDR2 YYNGEE. The CDR3 is 13 residues long. V was shortened by 0 bases and J by 6 bases, with 10 bases between the two germline ends. CDR3 nucleotides: TGTGCCAGCAGCGTAGGTGTAGGGGTCGAGCAGTACTTC. Its protein is CASSVGVGVEQYF. The complete variable domain, with remaining parts taken from reference TRBV9 and TRBJ2-7, reads DSGVTQTPKHLITATGQRVTLRCSPRSGDLSVYWYQQSLDQGLQFLIQYYNGEERAKGNILERFSAQQFPDLHSELNLSSLELGDSALYFCASSVGVGVEQYFGPGTRLTVT.

V usage is TRBV5-4 and J usage is TRBJ1-6, with 8 bases matching TRBD1. Germline V gives CDR1 SGHNT, CDR2 YYREEE (reference sequence). The CDR3 totals 18 residues. The ends lost 3 bases at V and 7 bases at J; junction bases unmatched: 15. The CDR3 region is CASSSFDWDRRGNSPLHF. DNA of the CDR3: TGTGCCAGCAGCTCCTTCGACTGGGACAGGAGGGGGAATTCACCCCTCCACTTT.

The V call is TRBV16, the J call TRBJ1-5; the match to TRBD1 covers 10 bases. CDR3 size: 19 residues. The germline V gene has CDR1 KGHSY and CDR2 FQNENV. J lost 0 bases, V lost 3 bases, and 11 bases had no gene match. The CDR3 here is CASSHAGRQGANSNQPQHF. The CDR3 nucleotides read TGTGCCAGCAGCCATGCGGGGCGACAGGGGGCAAATAGCAATCAGCCCCAGCATTTT.

The chain is built from TRBV5-1 and TRBJ1-1; TRBD1 matches 9 bases. This CDR3 is 13 amino acids long. The V gene's germline CDR1 is SGHRS and CDR2 YFSETQ. Trimming removed 6 bases from V and 5 bases from J; junction bases left unmatched: 5. The CDR3, as DNA: TGCGCCAGCACCCCACAGGGGGCGACTGAAGCTTTCTTT. Its protein is CASTPQGATEAFF.

This clone was detected once. The junction departs from germline at one end; a sequencing error may be responsible. V gene TRBV7-3 combines with J gene TRBJ2-1; D gene uncertain. This CDR3 is built from 15 residues. The germline gives CDR1 SGHTA, CDR2 FQGTGA. The CDR3 here is CASSLRGPPTSTQFF. The CDR3 bases are TGTGCCAGCAGTTTAAGAGGCCCGCCTACGTCGACGCAGTTCTTC.

This sequence joins TRBV6-5 and TRBJ1-5; the D is unclear. Looked up from germline, CDR1 is MNHEY and CDR2 is SVGAGI. CDR3 length: 13 residues. Trimming removed 6 bases at V and 9 bases at J, with 15 bases between. In DNA, the CDR3 is TGTGCCAGCAGCCGCAACCGGGTGGGGCCCCAGCATTTT. This encodes CASSRNRVGPQHF.

This clone was seen more than once but under ten times. This chain joins TRBV4-1 and TRBJ1-2; 10 nucleotides align to TRBD1. CDR3 length: 16 amino acids. Germline lookup yields CDR1 MGHRA and CDR2 YSYEKL. The V segment lost 4 bases and the J segment 8 bases; nucleotides outside the gene matches: 13. The CDR3 DNA reads TGCGCCAGCAGCCGCATTAAGACAGGGGGCTCGAGAGGCTACACCTTC. Translated: CASSRIKTGGSRGYTF.